These 16 T cell receptor beta chains share one sample of origin, sequenced in a study of T cells in pancreatic ductal adenocarcinoma. Surgery without prior neoadjuvant therapy was the treatment of the selected pancreatic ductal adenocarcinoma patients. Sequencing used immunoSEQ multiplex PCR; TCRdb keeps in-frame clones, though not all of them. The table has approximately 9,000 clones, roughly 86% seen once. Input material: PBMCs. The receptor set was obtained from a human donor with pancreatic ductal adenocarcinoma.

Note on this clone: One end of the junction fails to match germline, which may point to a read error. The chain combines TRBV19 with TRBJ2-1; 7 positions agree with TRBD1. The germline CDR1 and CDR2 sequences are LNHDA and SQIVND (reference sequence). The CDR3 spans 11 residues. Here the CDR3 DNA reads TGTGCCAGTAGTCTGGTGGACAGGCCGGTCTTC. Protein: CASSLVDRPVF.

The sample holds a few counts of this clone. The chain uses TRBV10-3 and TRBJ1-2; D not resolved. CDR3 length: 11 residues. V was cut by 8 bases and J by 4 bases, with 8 bases left in between. Looked up from germline, CDR1 is ENHRY and CDR2 is SYGVKD. CDR3 sequence reads: CAIGSGYGYTF. The DNA for the CDR3 is TGTGCCATCGGGTCGGGCTATGGCTACACCTTC.

J is TRBJ1-1 and V is TRBV29-1, with a possible D match to TRBD1 (6 bases). V dropped 4 bases and J dropped 8 bases, with 11 bases sitting between them. Germline lookup yields CDR1 SQVTM and CDR2 ANQGSEA. This CDR3 comprises 11 residues. Here the CDR3 DNA reads TGCAGCGTTGCCCTACAGGGAGAAGCTTTCTTT. The encoded protein is CSVALQGEAFF.

This CDR3 reads CASSLGQYQETQYF. In DNA form, the CDR3 reads TGTGCCAGCAGCTTGGGGCAGTACCAAGAGACCCAGTACTTC. V and J are TRBV5-4 and TRBJ2-5; D ambiguous. This CDR3 is built from 14 residues. CDR1 is SGHNT and CDR2 is YYREEE in the germline V gene (reference sequence). V lost 0 bases to trimming and J lost 0 bases, with 6 bases between them.

The chain links TRBV28 to TRBJ2-6, with D possibly being TRBD1 (6 bases). V shed 5 bases and J shed 1 base, with 9 bases lying between them. This CDR3 spans 15 amino acids. Germline V lookup: CDR1 MDHEN, CDR2 SYDVKM. Here the CDR3 DNA reads TGTGCCAGCAGTCAAACAGGGTCTGGGGCCAACGTCCTGACTTTC. It translates to CASSQTGSGANVLTF.

With respect to this clone: Mismatch with germline at one junction end may stem from a read error. The chain has TRBV11-1 and TRBJ2-5, with D possibly TRBD2 on 6 matching bases. The CDR3 sequence is 12 residues long. Germline V lookup: CDR1 SGHAT, CDR2 FQDESV (reference sequence). The CDR3 DNA reads as TGTGCCAGCAGCCGCCCGGGAGCCCTTTCGAACTTC. Encoded protein: CASSRPGALSNF.

The chain recombines TRBV28 with TRBJ1-2, with 7 positions matching TRBD1. V was clipped by 2 bases and J by 3 bases; unmatched bases: 0. Germline V CDR1 and CDR2: MDHEN, SYDVKM. The CDR3 runs 13 residues. This chain's CDR3 is CASSLGTDYGYTF. The CDR3 DNA is TGTGCCAGCAGTTTAGGGACAGACTATGGCTACACCTTC.

This clone was seen a handful of times. The chain carries TRBV7-2 and TRBJ1-1, with 10 bases identical to TRBD1. The CDR3 covers 14 residues. CDR1 is SGHTA, CDR2 FQGNSA, per germline. The CDR3 region is CVGGQGMGNTEAFF. CDR3 sequence (DNA): TGTGTGGGGGGACAGGGGATGGGTAACACTGAAGCTTTCTTT.

The count of this clone is one. The chain joins TRBV28 to TRBJ1-5, with TRBD1 matching over 7 bases. J gave up 0 bases and V 6 bases, and 14 bases lay outside the gene matches. Germline V gene sequence: CDR1 MDHEN, CDR2 SYDVKM. The CDR3 consists of 18 residues. CDR3 sequence: CASSPDREGVYSNQPQHF. CDR3 in DNA: TGTGCCAGCAGCCCTGACAGGGAAGGGGTTTATAGCAATCAGCCCCAGCATTTT.

The chain uses TRBV4-3 and TRBJ2-5, with 9 bases fitting TRBD2. This CDR3 region has 14 residues. V was clipped by 0 bases and J by 7 bases; unmatched bases: 3. In germline, CDR1 is LGHNA, CDR2 YSLEER. This chain's CDR3 is CASSQDGGGGTQYF. Written as DNA, the CDR3 is TGCGCCAGCAGCCAAGACGGCGGGGGGGGGACCCAGTACTTC.

The V and J genes are TRBV19 and TRBJ1-5; D remains unclear. The V and J ends lost 2 bases and 3 bases respectively, with 5 bases between them. The CDR3 loop spans 13 amino acids. The germline CDR1 and CDR2 sequences are LNHDA and SQIVND (reference sequence). For the CDR3, the DNA is TGTGCCAGTAGTATACAGGACAATCAGCCCCAGCATTTT. It yields the protein CASSIQDNQPQHF.

This clone was picked up a small number of times. The chain employs TRBV7-9 and TRBJ1-6; D is possibly TRBD1 (6 bases). This CDR3 has 16 residues. The germline CDR1 and CDR2 sequences are SEHNR and FQNEAQ (reference sequence). V shed 4 bases and J shed 7 bases, with 17 bases lying between them. In nucleotides, the CDR3 is TGTGCCAGCAGCTCACGGGGGGCTGAGCTGAATTCACCCCTCCACTTT. It specifies CASSSRGAELNSPLHF.

The V call is TRBV6-5, the J call TRBJ2-1, with 9 bases lining up with TRBD2. Germline CDR1 MNHEY, CDR2 SVGAGI. CDR3 length equals 16 residues. After removal of 1 base from V and 8 bases from J, the junction contained 9 bases not matched to a gene. CDR3 amino acids: CASSYWVSSGEDEQFF. The CDR3 bases are TGTGCCAGCAGTTACTGGGTCTCTAGCGGGGAGGATGAGCAGTTCTTC.

CDR3: CASSYDRTTDTQYF. The CDR3 DNA follows: TGTGCCAGCAGTTACGACAGGACCACAGATACGCAGTATTTT. The rearrangement uses TRBV6-5 and TRBJ2-3; TRBD1 is a possible D gene (6 bases). The V end was cut by 2 bases, the J end by 2 bases, with 8 bases between. This CDR3 contains 14 residues. The V gene's germline CDR1 is MNHEY and CDR2 SVGAGI.

V and J are TRBV20-1 and TRBJ1-2, with TRBD1 as a possible D gene (6 bases). Trimming stripped 7 bases from V and 6 bases from J, with 12 bases between. The CDR3 covers 11 residues. Germline CDR1 DFQATT, CDR2 SNEGSKA (reference sequence). CDR3 sequence: CSGRGANGYTF. The CDR3, as DNA: TGCAGTGGACGGGGGGCCAATGGCTACACCTTC.

This clone was recorded once. This rearrangement joins TRBV29-1 to TRBJ2-5; 7 nucleotides agree with TRBD2. This CDR3 region has 17 residues. Germline V gene lookup returns CDR1 SQVTM and CDR2 ANQGSEA. Losses at the gene ends were 3 bases for V and 3 bases for J; bases not matched to a gene: 16. CDR3 nucleotides: TGCAGCGTTGATGGGGGGGGAAAAGGCCGTCGGGAAGAGACCCAGTACTTC. This encodes CSVDGGGKGRREETQYF.